Listed here are 12 T cell receptor beta chains from one sample, sequenced in a study of blood T cell repertoires in COVID-19. The table came from immunoSEQ multiplex PCR; TCRdb's copy has only in-frame clones and leaves some out. The data show about 58,000 clones, roughly 90% seen once. Sequencing was performed on peripheral blood. The receptors shown here come from a woman aged 55 to 70 with active COVID-19.

J is TRBJ2-4 and V is TRBV7-2; D gene uncertain. The germline V gene encodes CDR1 SGHTA and CDR2 FQGNSA. The CDR3 has 15 residues. V lost 6 bases to trimming and J lost 0 bases, with 12 bases between them. The CDR3 loop reads CASRTGSLAKNIQYF. Here the CDR3 DNA reads TGTGCCAGCAGAACTGGTTCGCTAGCCAAAAACATTCAGTACTTC.

This clone showed up just once. The V and J genes are TRBV6-5 and TRBJ1-2; 9 nucleotides align to TRBD1. The CDR3 spans 14 residues. Germline values: CDR1 MNHEY, CDR2 SVGAGI. Losses at the gene ends were 6 bases for V and 5 bases for J; bases not matched to a gene: 7. The CDR3 DNA follows: TGTGCCAGCAGAGCGGGGACAGGGCTATATGGCTACACCTTC. Protein product: CASRAGTGLYGYTF.

The chain carries TRBV6-6 and TRBJ2-7; D is unresolved. The CDR3 spans 12 residues. Germline CDR1 is MNHNY and CDR2 is SVGAGI (reference sequence). V shed 0 bases and J shed 9 bases, with 9 bases lying between them. The CDR3 DNA is TGTGCCAGCAGTTACTCGGGCCAATGGCAGTACTTC. It yields the protein CASSYSGQWQYF.

The chain combines TRBV7-8 with TRBJ2-6; a weak D match, TRBD2 (6 bases). The CDR3 sequence is 16 residues long. Germline CDR1 and CDR2: SGHVS and FQNEAQ. V lost 5 bases to trimming and J lost 2 bases, with 13 bases between them. The CDR3 loop reads CASSQEPGAGANVLTF. CDR3 DNA: TGTGCCAGCAGCCAAGAGCCGGGAGCTGGGGCCAACGTCCTGACTTTC.

The chain employs TRBV21-1 and TRBJ1-1; the D call in the table, TRBD1, was not verified against the DNA. TRBV21-1 is shown as a pseudogene. The length of the CDR3 is 13 residues. The DNA for the CDR3 is TGTGCCGGTCCGTGGGCAGGGAACACTGAAGCTTTCTTT. Translating it yields CAGPWAGNTEAFF.

A single count supports this clone. V and J are TRBV19 and TRBJ1-3; the D gene is possibly TRBD1 (5 bases). Germline lookup yields CDR1 LNHDA and CDR2 SQIVND (reference sequence). The ends were cut back, 4 bases at V and 4 bases at J, with 14 bases in the middle. This CDR3 contains 15 residues. This CDR3 is CASSTGAGLGNTIYF. DNA of the CDR3: TGTGCCAGTAGTACTGGCGCAGGGTTGGGAAACACCATATATTTT.

This chain uses TRBV5-6 with TRBJ1-5, with a possible D match to TRBD1 (5 bases). V lost 1 base, J lost 2 bases, and 10 bases lay in between. CDR3 length: 15 residues. Germline values: CDR1 SGHDT, CDR2 YYEEEE. The CDR3 loop is CASSLKGAGNQPQHF. CDR3 DNA sequence: TGTGCCAGCAGCTTGAAAGGGGCGGGCAATCAGCCCCAGCATTTT. Drawing the rest from reference TRBV5-6 and TRBJ1-5, the complete variable domain is DAGVTQSPTHLIKTRGQQVTLRCSPKSGHDTVSWYQQALGQGPQFIFQYYEEEERQRGNFPDRFSGHQFPNYSSELNVNALLLGDSALYLCASSLKGAGNQPQHFGDGTRLSIL.

This rearrangement joins TRBV10-3 to TRBJ2-2; 9 positions match TRBD1. The V gene's germline CDR1 is ENHRY and CDR2 SYGVKD. V was clipped by 9 bases and J by 6 bases; unmatched bases: 11. The CDR3 loop spans 15 amino acids. The CDR3 protein is CAIGQGTAPAGELFF. The CDR3 DNA reads as TGTGCCATTGGACAGGGGACGGCACCCGCCGGGGAGCTGTTTTTT.

This chain links TRBV12-5 with TRBJ2-3; 14 nucleotides align to TRBD2. The trim removed 5 bases at V and 6 bases at J, leaving 10 bases unmatched. Germline CDR1 reads LGHNT; CDR2 reads FRNRAP. This CDR3 comprises 17 residues. The CDR3 sequence is CASGPGLAGGGGDTQYF. CDR3 sequence (DNA): TGTGCTAGTGGTCCCGGACTAGCGGGGGGCGGAGGGGATACGCAGTATTTT.

The V gene is TRBV7-9, the J gene TRBJ2-7; the D is unclear. The germline V and J ends were trimmed by 1 base and 1 base, with 5 bases remaining between them. The CDR3 runs 13 residues. Germline CDR1 is SEHNR and CDR2 is FQNEAQ (reference sequence). For the CDR3, the DNA is TGTGCCAGCAGCTTAGGACTTTCCTACGAGCAGTACTTC. Protein product: CASSLGLSYEQYF.

V gene TRBV19 combines with J gene TRBJ1-2, with D unclear. This CDR3 contains 11 residues. V was trimmed by 3 bases and J by 5 bases, leaving 4 bases between them. Germline V lookup: CDR1 LNHDA, CDR2 SQIVND (reference sequence). The CDR3 nucleotides read TGTGCCAGTAGTATTCGGTATGGCTACACCTTC. Its translation: CASSIRYGYTF.

This rearrangement joins TRBV5-4 to TRBJ1-1, with TRBD1 matching 9 bases. The trim removed 4 bases at V and 2 bases at J, leaving 6 bases unmatched. The length of the CDR3 is 15 residues. Germline CDR1 SGHNT, CDR2 YYREEE (reference sequence). The CDR3 DNA sequence: TGTGCCAGCAGCGGAGGACAGGGGAGAAACACTGAAGCTTTCTTT. Translated, it gives CASSGGQGRNTEAFF.